Listed below are T cell receptor beta chains from one sample, sequenced in a study of cytomegalovirus exposure and HLA in healthy donors. Libraries were prepared by immunoSEQ multiplex PCR; TCRdb keeps only in-frame clonotypes and omits some of them. The sample includes about 140,000 clones, over 50% of them seen just once. Sequencing was carried out using PBMCs. Receptors originate from a human donor in good health. The CDR3 runs from the conserved cysteine through the conserved F or W. A D gene is named only where the DNA matches it firmly. The listing skips clone size in some rows; elsewhere it reads once, few, many or a size class.

v_gene: TRBV25-1
abundance: -
j_gene: TRBJ2-7
d_gene: TRBD2
CDR3nt: TGTGCCAGCAGAGGAACGTTTAGCGGGAGATCGGGCGAGCAGTACTTC
CDR3aa: CASRGTFSGRSGEQYF

v_gene: TRBV4-3
abundance: -
j_gene: TRBJ2-2
d_gene: TRBD1
CDR3nt: TGCGCCAGCAGCCAAGTGGGGGACGGGACAGGGACCGGGGAGCTGTTTTTT
CDR3aa: CASSQVGDGTGTGELFF

v_gene: TRBV1
abundance: -
j_gene: TRBJ2-1
d_gene: -
CDR3nt: TGCACCAGCAGCCAAGTCTCCAAGCGGGAGTGGTACAATGAGCAGTTCTTC
CDR3aa: CTSSQVSKREWYNEQFF

v_gene: TRBV28
abundance: -
j_gene: TRBJ1-1
d_gene: TRBD1
CDR3nt: TGTGCCAGCAGTGACAGGGGGACTGAAGCTTTCTTT
CDR3aa: CASSDRGTEAFF

v_gene: TRBV28
abundance: -
j_gene: TRBJ2-6
d_gene: -
CDR3nt: TGTGCCAGCAGCTCAACGGGCTCTGGGGCCAACGTCCTGACTTTC
CDR3aa: CASSSTGSGANVLTF

v_gene: TRBV2
abundance: -
j_gene: TRBJ2-1
d_gene: TRBD2
CDR3nt: TGTGCCAGCAGTGAGCGGGAGGCTTTCAATGAGCAGTTCTTC
CDR3aa: CASSEREAFNEQFF

v_gene: TRBV7-2
abundance: -
j_gene: TRBJ2-1
d_gene: -
CDR3nt: TGTGCCAGCAGCTTAGTACTGGCGGGTGAGCAGTTCTTC
CDR3aa: CASSLVLAGEQFF

v_gene: TRBV7-9
abundance: -
j_gene: TRBJ2-5
d_gene: -
CDR3nt: TGTGCCAGCAGCTTATCATCCAGGGACCAAGAGACCCAGTACTTC
CDR3aa: CASSLSSRDQETQYF

v_gene: TRBV19
abundance: few
j_gene: TRBJ2-1
d_gene: -
CDR3nt: TGTGCCAGTAGTATTTGGGCCAGTGAGCAGTTCTTC
CDR3aa: CASSIWASEQFF

v_gene: TRBV7-3
abundance: -
j_gene: TRBJ2-3
d_gene: -
CDR3nt: TGTGCCAGCAGCTCCAGAGGGAGTCGCCCTAGCACAGATACGCAGTATTTT
CDR3aa: CASSSRGSRPSTDTQYF

v_gene: TRBV5-4
abundance: -
j_gene: TRBJ2-2
d_gene: TRBD2
CDR3nt: TGTGCCAGCAGCTTAGCACTAGCGGGAACCGGGGAGCTGTTTTTT
CDR3aa: CASSLALAGTGELFF

v_gene: TRBV6-5
abundance: -
j_gene: TRBJ2-1
d_gene: TRBD2
CDR3nt: TGTGCCAGCACTGCCGGGGGGGTGGATGAGCAGTTCTTC
CDR3aa: CASTAGGVDEQFF

v_gene: TRBV7-2
abundance: -
j_gene: TRBJ2-3
d_gene: -
CDR3nt: TGTGCCAGCAGCCTCTTAGAGCGACGCCGCACAGATACGCAGTATTTT
CDR3aa: CASSLLERRRTDTQYF

v_gene: TRBV19
abundance: -
j_gene: TRBJ1-1
d_gene: -
CDR3nt: TGTGCCAGTAGTAGCCAGCGGGGGGGCACTGAAGCTTTCTTT
CDR3aa: CASSSQRGGTEAFF

v_gene: TRBV28
abundance: -
j_gene: TRBJ2-1
d_gene: TRBD2
CDR3nt: TGTGCCAGCAGTTTATTAAGGGGCGTAGCGGGAGCGTCCAATGAGCAGTTCTTC
CDR3aa: CASSLLRGVAGASNEQFF

v_gene: TRBV18
abundance: -
j_gene: TRBJ1-5
d_gene: TRBD1
CDR3nt: TGTGCCAGCTCACCACCGTCGCAGGGGGGTCAGCCCCAGCATTTT
CDR3aa: CASSPPSQGGQPQHF

v_gene: TRBV27
abundance: -
j_gene: TRBJ2-2
d_gene: TRBD1
CDR3nt: TGTGCCAGCAGTTTTGGGACAGGGGGGACCGGGGAGCTGTTTTTT
CDR3aa: CASSFGTGGTGELFF

v_gene: TRBV21-1
abundance: -
j_gene: TRBJ2-2
d_gene: -
CDR3nt: TGTGCCAGCAGCAAAGGGGACAGGTACCGAACCGGGGAGCTGTTTTTT
CDR3aa: CASSKGDRYRTGELFF

v_gene: TRBV18
abundance: few
j_gene: TRBJ2-7
d_gene: TRBD2
CDR3nt: TGTGCCAGCTCCAACGGGGGGGTCGAGTCCTACGAGCAGTACTTC
CDR3aa: CASSNGGVESYEQYF

v_gene: TRBV18
abundance: -
j_gene: TRBJ1-1
d_gene: TRBD1
CDR3nt: TGTGCCAGCTCACCCCAGACAGGGGGCAACACTGAAGCTTTCTTT
CDR3aa: CASSPQTGGNTEAFF

v_gene: TRBV29-1
abundance: few
j_gene: TRBJ1-1
d_gene: -
CDR3nt: TGCAGCGTTGGTATTGGACTCACGAACACTGAAGCTTTCTTT
CDR3aa: CSVGIGLTNTEAFF

v_gene: TRBV13
abundance: -
j_gene: TRBJ2-3
d_gene: -
CDR3nt: TGTGCCAGCAGCGCCCGGACAGGGAGGGTAGATACGCAGTATTTT
CDR3aa: CASSARTGRVDTQYF

v_gene: TRBV7-8
abundance: -
j_gene: TRBJ2-1
d_gene: TRBD2
CDR3nt: TGTGCCAGCAGCTTGCGACTAGCGGGAGTCAATGAGCAGTTCTTC
CDR3aa: CASSLRLAGVNEQFF

v_gene: TRBV19
abundance: -
j_gene: TRBJ2-7
d_gene: TRBD1
CDR3nt: TGTGCCAGACAAGACAGGGTCTACGAGCAGTACTTC
CDR3aa: CARQDRVYEQYF

v_gene: TRBV18
abundance: once
j_gene: TRBJ1-2
d_gene: TRBD1
CDR3nt: TGTGCCAGCTCACCAGGGACAGTTGAGGATGGCTACACCTTC
CDR3aa: CASSPGTVEDGYTF

v_gene: TRBV5-1
abundance: -
j_gene: TRBJ2-3
d_gene: TRBD1
CDR3nt: TGCGCCAGCAGCTTGGGGGGACAGCCCAGCACAGATACGCAGTATTTT
CDR3aa: CASSLGGQPSTDTQYF

v_gene: TRBV7-9
abundance: -
j_gene: TRBJ2-7
d_gene: TRBD2
CDR3nt: TGTGCCAGCAGCCCGGGAGGCCTCTCCTACGAGCAGTACTTC
CDR3aa: CASSPGGLSYEQYF

v_gene: TRBV2
abundance: -
j_gene: TRBJ1-1
d_gene: TRBD1
CDR3nt: TGTGCCAGCAGATCTAGACAGGGGGAGAACACTGAAGCTTTCTTT
CDR3aa: CASRSRQGENTEAFF

v_gene: TRBV23-1
abundance: -
j_gene: TRBJ2-2
d_gene: -
CDR3nt: TGCGCCAGCACGCACAGGAACACCGGGGAGCTGTTTTTT
CDR3aa: CASTHRNTGELFF

v_gene: TRBV6-5
abundance: -
j_gene: TRBJ1-2
d_gene: -
CDR3nt: TGTGCCAGCAGTTACAACCTACAGGGTAACTATGGCTACACCTTC
CDR3aa: CASSYNLQGNYGYTF

v_gene: TRBV19
abundance: -
j_gene: TRBJ2-7
d_gene: TRBD1
CDR3nt: TGTGCCAGTAGTCCATGGGACAGAGCCTACGAGCAGTACTTC
CDR3aa: CASSPWDRAYEQYF

v_gene: TRBV7-9
abundance: -
j_gene: TRBJ2-5
d_gene: -
CDR3nt: TGTGCCAGCAGCTCGGGGAGTCGTAGAGAGCAGTACTTC
CDR3aa: CASSSGSRREQYF

v_gene: TRBV4-1
abundance: -
j_gene: TRBJ2-7
d_gene: -
CDR3nt: TGCGCCAGCAGCCAAGACGCATTGGGGGGTTTGGGCGAGCAGTACTTC
CDR3aa: CASSQDALGGLGEQYF

v_gene: TRBV6-5
abundance: few
j_gene: TRBJ1-2
d_gene: TRBD1
CDR3nt: TGTGCCAGCAGTCGAAAGTTGGGACAGGGGAGCTACACCTTC
CDR3aa: CASSRKLGQGSYTF

v_gene: TRBV5-6
abundance: -
j_gene: TRBJ2-7
d_gene: TRBD1
CDR3nt: TGTGCCAGCAGCCGGACAGGGGGCGAGCAGTACTTC
CDR3aa: CASSRTGGEQYF